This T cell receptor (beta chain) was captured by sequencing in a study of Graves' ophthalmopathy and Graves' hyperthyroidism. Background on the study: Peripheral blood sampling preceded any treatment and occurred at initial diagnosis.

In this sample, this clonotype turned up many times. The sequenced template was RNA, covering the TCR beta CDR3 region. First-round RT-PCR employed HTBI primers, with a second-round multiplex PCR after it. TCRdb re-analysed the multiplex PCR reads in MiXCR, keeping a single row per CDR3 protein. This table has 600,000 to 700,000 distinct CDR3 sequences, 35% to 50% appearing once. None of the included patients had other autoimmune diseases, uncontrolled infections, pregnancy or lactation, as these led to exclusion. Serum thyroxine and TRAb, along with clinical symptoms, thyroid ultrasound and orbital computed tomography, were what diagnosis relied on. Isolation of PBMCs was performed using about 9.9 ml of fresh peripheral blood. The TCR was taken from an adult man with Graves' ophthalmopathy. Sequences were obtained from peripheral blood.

The CDR3 here is CATSLAIGYSGANVLTF. Written as DNA, the CDR3 is TGTGCCACCTCCCTTGCGATCGGGTACTCTGGGGCCAACGTCCTGACTTTC. The chain recombines TRBV15 with TRBJ2-6; D not resolved. The CDR3 consists of 17 residues. V dropped 8 bases and J dropped 0 bases, with 17 bases sitting between them. The germline CDR1 and CDR2 sequences are LNHNV and YYDKDF (reference sequence).